A selection of T cell receptor beta chains follows, all from one sample in a study of radiotherapy plus CTLA-4 blockade in lung cancer. Profiled with immunoSEQ multiplex PCR; TCRdb holds only in-frame clones, not every one. This table has 90,000 to 95,000 clones, 83% appearing once. The sample in question was peripheral blood, obtained from a patient treated with radiotherapy plus ipilimumab. All receptors derive from a human donor with non-small cell lung cancer who had stable disease on radiotherapy plus ipilimumab. Each CDR3 is given with its conserved first and last residue. D genes are given only for firm matches. Size is omitted from some rows. Given values are once, few, many or a class for expanded clones.

size: -; length: 16; V: TRBV19; D: -; J: TRBJ1-4; CDR3: CASSILRMTANEKLFF; DNA: TGTGCCAGTAGTATTCTCCGGATGACGGCTAATGAAAAACTGTTTTTT
size: -; length: 16; V: TRBV7-8; D: TRBD1; J: TRBJ2-5; CDR3: CASSTSRDRGRETQYF; DNA: TGTGCCAGCAGCACAAGCCGGGACAGGGGGAGAGAGACCCAGTACTTC
size: -; length: 12; V: TRBV6-6; D: -; J: TRBJ1-5; CDR3: CASSYVNQPQHF; DNA: TGTGCCAGCAGTTACGTCAATCAGCCCCAGCATTTT
size: -; length: 13; V: TRBV27; D: -; J: TRBJ2-7; CDR3: CASSGGDSYEQYF; DNA: TGTGCCAGCAGTGGTGGGGATAGCTACGAGCAGTACTTC
size: -; length: 15; V: TRBV10-1; D: TRBD2; J: TRBJ2-1; CDR3: CATTAGLARSNEQFF; DNA: TGCGCCACCACAGCCGGACTAGCAAGAAGCAATGAGCAGTTCTTC
size: -; length: 14; V: TRBV7-2; D: -; J: TRBJ1-3; CDR3: CASSSGSGGNTIYF; DNA: TGTGCCAGCAGCTCCGGGTCCGGTGGAAACACCATATATTTT
size: -; length: 12; V: TRBV28; D: -; J: TRBJ1-1; CDR3: CASKDLNTEAFF; DNA: TGTGCCAGCAAGGATCTGAACACTGAAGCTTTCTTT
size: -; length: 16; V: TRBV28; D: -; J: TRBJ2-7; CDR3: CASSAYGTRGTYEQYF; DNA: TGTGCCAGCAGTGCTTATGGGACAAGGGGAACCTACGAGCAGTACTTC
size: -; length: 13; V: TRBV7-9; D: TRBD1; J: TRBJ1-6; CDR3: CASSGQGRSPLHF; DNA: TGTGCCAGCAGCGGACAGGGACGTTCACCCCTCCACTTT
size: -; length: 16; V: TRBV7-9; D: -; J: TRBJ1-1; CDR3: CASSPQDRARATEAFF; DNA: TGTGCCAGCAGCCCCCAGGACAGAGCGCGTGCCACTGAAGCTTTCTTT
size: -; length: 14; V: TRBV5-1; D: TRBD1; J: TRBJ2-5; CDR3: CASSRGQGEETQYF; DNA: TGCGCCAGCAGCCGAGGACAGGGAGAGGAGACCCAGTACTTC
size: -; length: 13; V: TRBV11-1; D: -; J: TRBJ2-3; CDR3: CASSLEARLAQYF; DNA: TGTGCCAGCAGCTTAGAAGCTAGACTTGCGCAGTATTTT
size: -; length: 13; V: TRBV9; D: -; J: TRBJ1-5; CDR3: CASSASPDSPQHF; DNA: TGTGCCAGCAGCGCCAGTCCCGATTCGCCCCAGCATTTT
size: -; length: 14; V: TRBV11-2; D: TRBD1; J: TRBJ1-2; CDR3: CASSQQDRAGGYTF; DNA: TGTGCCAGCAGCCAACAGGACAGGGCCGGTGGCTACACCTTC
size: once; length: 14; V: TRBV7-3; D: -; J: TRBJ2-1; CDR3: CASSLGQKLNEQFF; DNA: TGTGCCAGCAGCTTAGGACAGAAACTCAATGAGCAGTTCTTC
size: -; length: 18; V: TRBV28; D: -; J: TRBJ2-7; CDR3: CASSLSPGLGSGSYEQYF; DNA: TGTGCCAGCAGTTTATCCCCAGGGTTGGGCAGCGGCTCCTACGAGCAGTACTTC
size: -; length: 16; V: TRBV5-1; D: -; J: TRBJ1-6; CDR3: CASSLGGSSYNSPLHF; DNA: TGCGCCAGCAGCTTGGGGGGGAGCTCCTATAATTCACCCCTCCACTTT
size: -; length: 13; V: TRBV9; D: -; J: TRBJ1-1; CDR3: CASSVKENTEAFF; DNA: TGTGCCAGCAGCGTAAAAGAGAACACTGAAGCTTTCTTT
size: -; length: 14; V: TRBV27; D: -; J: TRBJ1-4; CDR3: CASSRSWGDEKLFF; DNA: TGTGCCAGCAGTCGAAGCTGGGGAGATGAAAAACTGTTTTTT
size: -; length: 11; V: TRBV18; D: -; J: TRBJ2-1; CDR3: CASSTNNEQFF; DNA: TGTGCCAGCTCAACTAACAATGAGCAGTTCTTC
size: -; length: 16; V: TRBV9; D: TRBD2; J: TRBJ2-1; CDR3: CASSVAGLAEYNEQFF; DNA: TGTGCCAGCAGCGTAGCGGGACTAGCGGAGTACAATGAGCAGTTCTTC
size: once; length: 13; V: TRBV10-2; D: -; J: TRBJ1-1; CDR3: CASRERGNTEAFF; DNA: TGCGCCAGTAGAGAGCGGGGGAACACTGAAGCTTTCTTT
size: -; length: 14; V: TRBV11-2; D: -; J: TRBJ1-4; CDR3: CAPGADRTNEKLFF; DNA: TGTGCCCCGGGGGCAGACCGCACTAATGAAAAACTGTTTTTT
size: -; length: 13; V: TRBV4-1; D: TRBD1; J: TRBJ2-1; CDR3: CASSPQQGTKQFF; DNA: TGCGCCAGCAGCCCACAACAGGGGACCAAGCAGTTCTTC
size: -; length: 11; V: TRBV29-1; D: -; J: TRBJ2-3; CDR3: CSVDMGDTQYF; DNA: TGCAGCGTTGATATGGGAGATACGCAGTATTTT
size: -; length: 13; V: TRBV18; D: -; J: TRBJ1-5; CDR3: CASSPGGNQPQHF; DNA: TGTGCCAGCTCACCGGGCGGAAATCAGCCCCAGCATTTT
size: -; length: 14; V: TRBV9; D: -; J: TRBJ1-1; CDR3: CASSVGVLNTEAFF; DNA: TGTGCCAGCAGCGTAGGTGTCTTGAACACTGAAGCTTTCTTT
size: -; length: 14; V: TRBV5-1; D: -; J: TRBJ1-1; CDR3: CASSLSTVNTEAFF; DNA: TGCGCCAGCAGCTTGTCGACGGTGAACACTGAAGCTTTCTTT
size: -; length: 13; V: TRBV5-6; D: -; J: TRBJ1-1; CDR3: CASSTGGTYEAFF; DNA: TGTGCCAGCAGCACTGGGGGGACCTATGAAGCTTTCTTT
size: -; length: 16; V: TRBV4-2; D: -; J: TRBJ1-1; CDR3: CASSQGSGSTDTEAFF; DNA: TGTGCCAGCAGCCAAGGTTCGGGGAGTACGGACACTGAAGCTTTCTTT
size: -; length: 15; V: TRBV28; D: -; J: TRBJ1-2; CDR3: CASSLRGGANYGYTF; DNA: TGTGCCAGCAGTTTAAGGGGCGGAGCTAACTATGGCTACACCTTC
size: -; length: 15; V: TRBV5-1; D: -; J: TRBJ2-5; CDR3: CASSRRVAPQETQYF; DNA: TGCGCCAGCAGCAGGAGGGTGGCGCCTCAAGAGACCCAGTACTTC
size: -; length: 13; V: TRBV29-1; D: -; J: TRBJ1-1; CDR3: CSVERGGGTEAFF; DNA: TGCAGCGTTGAAAGGGGAGGGGGCACTGAAGCTTTCTTT
size: -; length: 16; V: TRBV4-1; D: TRBD1; J: TRBJ2-7; CDR3: CASSQEVSDRGYEQYF; DNA: TGCGCCAGCAGCCAAGAGGTGTCCGACAGGGGTTACGAGCAGTACTTC
size: few; length: 14; V: TRBV19; D: -; J: TRBJ2-1; CDR3: CASQGSSGNNEQFF; DNA: TGTGCCAGCCAGGGGTCTAGCGGAAACAATGAGCAGTTCTTC
size: -; length: 15; V: TRBV14; D: TRBD2; J: TRBJ2-1; CDR3: CASSPTSGGVGEQFF; DNA: TGTGCCAGCAGCCCGACTAGCGGGGGGGTAGGTGAGCAGTTCTTC
size: -; length: 16; V: TRBV6-5; D: TRBD2; J: TRBJ2-3; CDR3: CASSYGTSGTGDTQYF; DNA: TGTGCCAGCAGTTACGGGACTAGCGGGACGGGAGATACGCAGTATTTT
size: -; length: 11; V: TRBV20-1; D: -; J: TRBJ2-5; CDR3: CSANRQETQYF; DNA: TGCAGTGCTAACCGCCAAGAGACCCAGTACTTC
size: once; length: 17; V: TRBV5-1; D: -; J: TRBJ1-1; CDR3: CASSLAGGSAFNAEAFF; DNA: TGCGCCAGCAGCTTGGCCGGCGGGTCCGCGTTCAACGCTGAAGCTTTCTTT
size: -; length: 17; V: TRBV9; D: TRBD2; J: TRBJ2-1; CDR3: CASSVGLAGGKGNEQFF; DNA: TGTGCCAGCAGCGTAGGATTAGCGGGGGGTAAGGGGAATGAGCAGTTCTTC
size: once; length: 15; V: TRBV9; D: TRBD2; J: TRBJ2-3; CDR3: CASSGLAGGPDTQYF; DNA: TGTGCCAGCAGCGGACTAGCGGGGGGACCTGATACGCAGTATTTT
size: -; length: 17; V: TRBV15; D: TRBD2; J: TRBJ2-3; CDR3: CATSRGGEGLAGVTQYF; DNA: TGTGCCACCAGCAGAGGGGGTGAGGGACTAGCGGGAGTAACGCAGTATTTT
size: -; length: 15; V: TRBV4-2; D: TRBD1; J: TRBJ2-3; CDR3: CASSPGTGRTDTQYF; DNA: TGTGCCAGCAGCCCGGGGACAGGGCGCACAGATACGCAGTATTTT
size: -; length: 14; V: TRBV19; D: TRBD1; J: TRBJ1-2; CDR3: CASSGDRGRDGYTF; DNA: TGTGCCAGTAGTGGAGACAGGGGGCGCGACGGCTACACCTTC
size: few; length: 16; V: TRBV7-8; D: -; J: TRBJ1-6; CDR3: CASSLGPGGRNSPLHF; DNA: TGTGCCAGCAGCTTAGGTCCGGGCGGGAGAAATTCACCCCTCCACTTT
size: -; length: 13; V: TRBV28; D: -; J: TRBJ1-5; CDR3: CASSLGSNQPQHF; DNA: TGTGCCAGCAGTTTGGGTAGCAATCAGCCCCAGCATTTT
size: -; length: 13; V: TRBV27; D: -; J: TRBJ2-3; CDR3: CASKPGVSDTQYF; DNA: TGTGCCAGCAAACCCGGTGTTTCAGATACGCAGTATTTT
size: -; length: 13; V: TRBV28; D: TRBD1; J: TRBJ2-1; CDR3: CATDGRDSNQQFF; DNA: TGTGCCACCGACGGCCGGGACAGCAACCAGCAGTTCTTC
size: -; length: 14; V: TRBV30; D: -; J: TRBJ1-6; CDR3: CAWGRETGNSPLHF; DNA: TGTGCCTGGGGGAGGGAGACGGGGAATTCACCCCTCCACTTT
size: -; length: 15; V: TRBV28; D: TRBD1; J: TRBJ1-4; CDR3: CASSLRQGLNEKLFF; DNA: TGTGCCAGCAGCCTTCGACAGGGACTAAATGAAAAACTGTTTTTT
size: -; length: 14; V: TRBV28; D: -; J: TRBJ2-1; CDR3: CAGSPHRTYNEQFF; DNA: TGTGCCGGTTCCCCCCACAGGACCTACAATGAGCAGTTCTTC
size: few; length: 17; V: TRBV19; D: TRBD1; J: TRBJ1-5; CDR3: CASSIGTGAVGNQPQHF; DNA: TGTGCCAGTAGTATAGGTACAGGGGCTGTGGGCAATCAGCCCCAGCATTTT
size: -; length: 16; V: TRBV27; D: TRBD1; J: TRBJ2-1; CDR3: CASSRDRGWVYNEQFF; DNA: TGTGCCAGCAGTCGGGACAGGGGCTGGGTCTACAATGAGCAGTTCTTC
size: -; length: 14; V: TRBV10-3; D: TRBD1; J: TRBJ1-2; CDR3: CAVDSGTGVFGYTF; DNA: TGTGCCGTAGACTCCGGGACAGGGGTGTTTGGCTACACCTTC
size: -; length: 16; V: TRBV5-6; D: -; J: TRBJ1-3; CDR3: CASSSLGPGSGNTIYF; DNA: TGTGCCAGCAGCTCGTTGGGACCGGGCTCTGGAAACACCATATATTTT
size: once; length: 14; V: TRBV30; D: TRBD2; J: TRBJ2-2; CDR3: CAWDSGGITGELFF; DNA: TGTGCCTGGGATAGCGGGGGGATTACCGGGGAGCTGTTTTTT
size: -; length: 15; V: TRBV2; D: -; J: TRBJ1-4; CDR3: CASSEVSVFGEKLFF; DNA: TGTGCCAGCAGTGAAGTGTCGGTCTTTGGTGAAAAACTGTTTTTT